This T cell receptor (beta chain) was profiled in a study of T cells in Graves' hyperthyroidism and ophthalmopathy (dated 2019 in TCRdb). About the full investigation: Peripheral blood samples were taken at initial diagnosis, before any treatment was given. To identify distinguishing TCR V-J signatures, a discovery cohort of some 99 patients was used, comprising some 45 with Graves' ophthalmopathy and 55 to 65 with stable Graves' hyperthyroidism. For training and testing, the 110 or so patients in the discovery cohort were randomly divided in a 7:3 ratio. Following sampling, methimazole starting at 30 mg daily was given to hyperthyroidism patients, and high-dose intravenous methylprednisolone was given to ophthalmopathy patients. Prospective prediction of ophthalmopathy was tested in an independent validation cohort of fewer than 20 hyperthyroidism patients and some 17 patients who later progressed to ophthalmopathy. In addition, the study compared T-cell repertoires in thyroid tissue and in blood from 6 or 7 Graves' hyperthyroidism patients. According to the paper, TCR Vbeta CDR3 sequencing was carried out on 120 to 150 peripheral blood samples, which came from fewer than 50 ophthalmopathy, around 74 hyperthyroidism and around 17 progressor patients.

Comment on this clonotype: The antigen it binds to is not known. No much larger clonotype is one base removed from it; base qualities were not supplied.

Study-wide conclusions, independent of this receptor: In cross-validation, a model built on a 13 V-J signature told ophthalmopathy apart from stable hyperthyroidism with 85% to 90% sensitivity and about 81% specificity, and in testing the same model reached 80%/75%. No statistical method was used to set the sample size in advance, and investigators knew the group allocation. Most expanded thyroid clonotypes (frequency above 0.001) were also detected in blood, suggesting blood repertoires may reflect thyroid immune responses. In validation, the model predicted progression to ophthalmopathy with over 65% sensitivity and around 72% specificity, a median of 6.5 months before onset.

Its CDR3 holds 13 amino acids, cysteine through phenylalanine. Only the CDR3 portion is preserved as DNA: 39 bases, with reading frame beginning at the first base. V and J lose 5 bases and 7 bases, and a span of 13 bases separates them. CDR1 and CDR2 are drawn from the germline V gene: SGHRS, YFSETQ. Stable Graves' hyperthyroidism was defined as no progression to ophthalmopathy during 18 months of follow-up. Hyperthyroidism patients were newly diagnosed, with disease duration under 2 months, and aged 18 to 65 years. Any patient with an uncontrolled infection, another autoimmune disease, pregnancy or lactation was excluded. Diagnoses were established on the basis of clinical symptoms, serum thyroxine and TRAb, thyroid ultrasound, and orbital computed tomography. PBMCs were isolated from 10 ml of fresh peripheral blood by Ficoll-Paque density gradient centrifugation. Total RNA was extracted using Trizol reagent, and RNA quality was assessed on an Agilent 2100 Bioanalyzer.

The TCR beta CDR3 regions were amplified from the RNA transcripts. For the first round of RT-PCR on the TCR CDR3, the HTBI primer set was used together with the Qiagen OneStep RT-PCR kit. The libraries were constructed in a second round of multiplex PCR and then size-selected and purified. Sequencing of the libraries was done on an Illumina HiSeq2000 using paired-end 100 bp reads. The original methods were these. Raw data were processed with SOAPnuke, discarding reads with adapters, uncalled bases, mean Phred below 15, or no exact constant-primer or identifier match. COPE v1.2.5 was used to merge high-quality paired reads, and clonotypes were defined as unique nucleotide sequences. MiTCR v1.1 was used to align clonotypes to the IMGT TRBV, TRBD and TRBJ reference segments. Only V-J combinations with frequency above 0.0001, covering 98% to 99.2% of repertoires, were analysed. The TCS score was defined as the ratio of F50 (clonal expansion) to E x V (chaos), calculated using BLOSUM62-based TCRdist between CDR3 peptides within each V-J. Welch's t-statistics and random forest reduced roughly 540 V-J features to some 14, which were used in a naive Bayes classifier (R e1071). In TCRdb, the public reads were trimmed at Q25 with fastp and aligned with MiXCR, with productive beta chains retained. Merged by CDR3 protein, the rows form single entries marked with the most common genes and DNA. It is TCRdb's table, rather than the study itself, that gives the V and J calls and clone size. In this sample the table shows hundreds of thousands of distinct CDR3 sequences, more than 15% of which occur a single time. 11% to 15% of the sample lies in the top ten.

The TCR originated in a woman between 18 and 29 years old with Graves' hyperthyroidism. This sequence uses TRBV5-1 and TRBJ1-5, with TRBD1 perhaps the D gene, on 5 matching bases. The sample taken for sequencing was blood. The DNA reads TGCGCCAGCAGGTCGGGGCTGCACCAGCCCCAGCATTTT. It encodes CASRSGLHQPQHF. Joined to the reference TRBV5-1 and TRBJ1-5 proteins, this CDR3 gives the full variable domain: KAGVTQTPRYLIKTRGQQVTLSCSPISGHRSVSWYQQTPGQGLQFLFEYFSETQRNKGNFPGRFSGRQFSNSRSEMNVSTLELGDSALYLCASRSGLHQPQHFGDGTRLSIL.